This T cell receptor beta chain was obtained from a study of T cell responses to AZD1222 COVID-19 vaccine. V gave up 2 bases and J gave up 7 bases, with 18 bases separating them. Germline V gives CDR1 MNHEY, CDR2 SVGAGI. The CDR3 contains 15 residues. Some clones are missing from TCRdb's copy, which holds only in-frame ones; the method was immunoSEQ multiplex PCR. Found here are about 150,000 clones, approximately 89% of them singletons; the top ten hold 1% to 1.5%. V and J are TRBV6-5 and TRBJ2-7, with D perhaps being TRBD1 or TRBD2 (5 bases each). The source material was peripheral blood, sampled 28 days after the second AZD1222 dose. This receptor was obtained from an adult who received the AZD1222 COVID-19 vaccine. The CDR3 coding sequence is TGTGCCAGCAGTTACAGGGACCTCCAAGTGAGGGAGCAGTACTTC. It encodes CASSYRDLQVREQYF.